Sequencing of this TCR beta chain was carried out in a study of cytomegalovirus exposure and HLA in healthy donors. Study-level information: The early release's HLA-typed donors yielded roughly 85 million unique TCRs.

Study findings and constraints: DRB1 had the most TCR associations and HLA-C the fewest, a later analysis found, with rates varying by HLA locus. The authors confirmed in vitro that three CMV-associated chains were specific for CMV antigens. Later work found most CMV-associated TCR beta chains apparently HLA-restricted.

PCR amplification relied on 60 Vbeta primers (plus 13 Jbeta primers). Using immunoSEQ multiplex PCR, the repertoire was profiled, and TCRdb retains in-frame clones only, with some absent. Altogether roughly 180,000 clones are present, approximately 79% being singletons, with the ten largest covering over 12%. Regarding this clone: Its antigen is not identified.

This CDR3 is built from 21 residues. Germline lookup yields CDR1 SGHTA and CDR2 FQGNSA. V lost 0 bases, J lost 0 bases, and 27 bases lay in between. The specimen sequenced was PBMCs. V gene TRBV7-2 combines with J gene TRBJ2-7; perhaps TRBD2 as D (6 bases). The receptor was isolated from a man in his fifties or sixties in good health and CMV-seropositive. The CDR3 DNA sequence: TGTGCCAGCAGCTTAGCTTCCAGTCTAAGGGGTGGGGGGATGGGCTCCTACGAGCAGTACTTC. Translating gives CASSLASSLRGGGMGSYEQYF.